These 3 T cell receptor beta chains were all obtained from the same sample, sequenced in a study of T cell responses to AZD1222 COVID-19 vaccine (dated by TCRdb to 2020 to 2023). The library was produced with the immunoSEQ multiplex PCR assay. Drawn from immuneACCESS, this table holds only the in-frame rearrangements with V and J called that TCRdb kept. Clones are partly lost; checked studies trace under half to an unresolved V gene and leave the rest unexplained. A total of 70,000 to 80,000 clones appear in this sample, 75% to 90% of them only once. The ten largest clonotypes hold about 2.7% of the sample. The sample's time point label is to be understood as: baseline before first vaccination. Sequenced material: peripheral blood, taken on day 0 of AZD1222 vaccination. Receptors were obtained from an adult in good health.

CDR3 in DNA: TGTGCCAGCAGCTTAGATTTAGGTGCCGGGGAGCTGTTTTTT. Protein sequence: CASSLDLGAGELFF. The chain is built from TRBV7-3 and TRBJ2-2; no reliable D call. Trimming took off 2 bases at V and 6 bases at J, with 10 bases between the two ends. Germline loops: CDR1 SGHTA, CDR2 FQGTGA. The CDR3 has 14 residues. The variable domain in full, with the rest retrieved from reference TRBV7-3 and TRBJ2-2, is GAGVSQTPSNKVTEKGKYVELRCDPISGHTALYWYRQSLGQGPEFLIYFQGTGAADDSGLPNDRFFAVRPEGSVSTLKIQRTERGDSAVYLCASSLDLGAGELFFGEGSRLTVL.

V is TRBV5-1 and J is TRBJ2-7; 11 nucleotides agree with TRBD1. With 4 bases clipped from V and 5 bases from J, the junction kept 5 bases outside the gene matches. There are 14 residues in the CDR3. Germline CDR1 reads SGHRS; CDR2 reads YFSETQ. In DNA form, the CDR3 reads TGCGCCAGCAGCCGAAGGGACAGGGGGGACGAGCAGTACTTC. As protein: CASSRRDRGDEQYF.

CDR3 bases: TGTGCCAGCAGCCAAGGAATTAGCGGGCTCTCCTACGAGCAGTACTTC. Its protein product is CASSQGISGLSYEQYF. The chain employs TRBV4-2 and TRBJ2-7; 7 nucleotides align to TRBD2. This CDR3 comprises 16 residues. Germline CDR1 is LGHNA and CDR2 is YNFKEQ. The J segment lost 0 bases and the V segment lost 1 base, leaving 6 bases of the junction unmatched.